The entry that follows covers one TCR beta chain sequence. Germline trimming cut 8 bases from V and 0 bases from J; bases unmatched to any gene: 5. CDR1 and CDR2 (germline): LGHNA, YSLEER. The CDR3 consists of 15 residues. The sample comes from a study of patients and donors after allogeneic stem cell transplantation. TCRdb reprocessed the RT-PCR reads with MiXCR, giving one entry per CDR3 protein. The sample lists approximately 140,000 distinct CDR3 sequences, 30% to 45% occurring once. Sequenced material: blood, either unsorted or a sorted T cell fraction (not recorded which). The TCR was taken from a human donor who was either an allogeneic HSCT recipient or a stem cell or donor lymphocyte infusion donor (not recorded which). It is not recorded whose cells these are; they may come from a transplant donor. The chain carries TRBV4-3 and TRBJ2-2, with TRBD2 identical over 8 bases. The CDR3: CASGLAGTNTGELFF. The CDR3 DNA reads as TGCGCCAGCGGCCTAGCGGGCACGAACACCGGGGAGCTGTTTTTT.